A selection of T cell receptor beta chains follows, all from one sample in a study of CD8 T cells in ankylosing spondylitis. In TCRdb, the 5' RACE reads were re-called with MiXCR into one record per CDR3 protein. The sample lists 250,000 to 300,000 distinct CDR3 sequences, 20% occurring once. The sequenced sample was blood, either unsorted or a sorted T cell fraction (not recorded which). These receptors all stem from a male donor with ankylosing spondylitis or in good health (not recorded which). The CDR3 runs from the conserved cysteine through the conserved F or W. The order of the fields is J gene, clone size, D gene, V gene, CDR3 DNA, CDR3 protein. The D gene is left open where the match is weak. Only part of the rows carry a size: once, few, many, or a class if the clone is expanded.

j_call: TRBJ2-1; clone_size: few; d_call: TRBD2; v_call: TRBV20-1; cdr3_nt: TGCAGTGCCGCCACGGCTAGCGGGAGCATGTACAATGAGCAGTTCTTC; cdr3_aa: CSAATASGSMYNEQFF
j_call: TRBJ2-4; clone_size: few; d_call: NA; v_call: TRBV27; cdr3_nt: TGTGCCAGCAGTTTATCCCTCCTAGCCAAAAACATTCAGTACTTC; cdr3_aa: CASSLSLLAKNIQYF
j_call: TRBJ2-4; clone_size: few; d_call: NA; v_call: TRBV20-1; cdr3_nt: TGCAGTGCTGGGCGGACAGAATTAGCCAAAAACATTCAGTACTTC; cdr3_aa: CSAGRTELAKNIQYF
j_call: TRBJ2-5; clone_size: NA; d_call: TRBD1; v_call: TRBV20-1; cdr3_nt: TGCAGTGCTAGAGATGCCAGGGGGCAAGAGACCCAGTACTTC; cdr3_aa: CSARDARGQETQYF
j_call: TRBJ1-2; clone_size: few; d_call: NA; v_call: TRBV3-1; cdr3_nt: TGTGCCAGCAGTGCCCTGGACCAAGTTCGAACGTCTAACTATGGCTACACCTTC; cdr3_aa: CASSALDQVRTSNYGYTF
j_call: TRBJ2-1; clone_size: NA; d_call: NA; v_call: TRBV3-1; cdr3_nt: TGTGCCAGCAGCCAAGATCCTGTGGGGGACAATGAGCAGTTCTTC; cdr3_aa: CASSQDPVGDNEQFF
j_call: TRBJ1-1; clone_size: NA; d_call: NA; v_call: TRBV29-1; cdr3_nt: TGCAGCGTTGAGCCCGGATTTGGCACTGAAGCTTTCTTT; cdr3_aa: CSVEPGFGTEAFF
j_call: TRBJ2-2; clone_size: few; d_call: NA; v_call: TRBV29-1; cdr3_nt: TGCAGCGTTGAAAAGGGCAGTTCGAACACCGGGGAGCTGTTTTTT; cdr3_aa: CSVEKGSSNTGELFF
j_call: TRBJ2-4; clone_size: NA; d_call: NA; v_call: TRBV5-6; cdr3_nt: TGTGCCAGCAGCCTCAACAGTGATCTAGCCAAAAACATTCAGTACTTC; cdr3_aa: CASSLNSDLAKNIQYF
j_call: TRBJ2-1; clone_size: NA; d_call: TRBD1; v_call: TRBV12-3/TRBV12-4; cdr3_nt: TGTGCCAGCGGGACAGTGAGCTACAATGAGCAGTTCTTC; cdr3_aa: CASGTVSYNEQFF
j_call: TRBJ1-2; clone_size: NA; d_call: NA; v_call: TRBV5-1; cdr3_nt: TGCGCCAGCAGCTTCGGGCAGGCTAACTATGGCTACACCTTC; cdr3_aa: CASSFGQANYGYTF
j_call: TRBJ1-5; clone_size: NA; d_call: TRBD1; v_call: TRBV15; cdr3_nt: TGTGCCACCAGCACATGGACAGGGGGCAATCAGCCCCAGCATTTT; cdr3_aa: CATSTWTGGNQPQHF
j_call: TRBJ2-2; clone_size: NA; d_call: NA; v_call: TRBV5-1; cdr3_nt: TGCGCCAGCAGCTTGGGTAGCGGAATCACCGGGGAGCTGTTTTTT; cdr3_aa: CASSLGSGITGELFF
j_call: TRBJ1-2; clone_size: NA; d_call: NA; v_call: TRBV29-1; cdr3_nt: TGCAGCGTCGGGAAATCTCCGGACGGCTACACCTTC; cdr3_aa: CSVGKSPDGYTF
j_call: TRBJ2-1; clone_size: NA; d_call: TRBD2; v_call: TRBV4-1; cdr3_nt: TGCGCCAGCAGCCAAGTTTTAGCGGGACTAGCCATAAATGAGCAGTTCTTC; cdr3_aa: CASSQVLAGLAINEQFF
j_call: TRBJ1-3; clone_size: few; d_call: TRBD1; v_call: TRBV4-2; cdr3_nt: TGTGCCAGCAGCCAAGATCGCCGCACAGGGGCCCGGGACACCATATATTTT; cdr3_aa: CASSQDRRTGARDTIYF
j_call: TRBJ2-3; clone_size: NA; d_call: TRBD2; v_call: TRBV7-3; cdr3_nt: TGTGCCAGCAGCTTATTAGGCGGGGGGGCTTCAGATACGCAGTATTTT; cdr3_aa: CASSLLGGGASDTQYF
j_call: TRBJ1-1; clone_size: few; d_call: TRBD1; v_call: TRBV20-1; cdr3_nt: TGCAGTGCGATCCTTGGACAGGGGTGGACTGAAGCTTTCTTT; cdr3_aa: CSAILGQGWTEAFF
j_call: TRBJ2-5; clone_size: many; d_call: TRBD2; v_call: TRBV7-3; cdr3_nt: TGTGCCAGCAGCTCGGGACTAGCGGGCCAAGAGACCCAGTACTTC; cdr3_aa: CASSSGLAGQETQYF
j_call: TRBJ1-4; clone_size: many; d_call: NA; v_call: TRBV29-1; cdr3_nt: TGCAGCGTACTTAATGAAAAACTGTTTTTT; cdr3_aa: CSVLNEKLFF
j_call: TRBJ1-3; clone_size: few; d_call: NA; v_call: TRBV12-3/TRBV12-4; cdr3_nt: TGTGCCAGCAGTTTAAAGGGGACTGGAAACACCATATATTTT; cdr3_aa: CASSLKGTGNTIYF
j_call: TRBJ2-1; clone_size: NA; d_call: NA; v_call: TRBV30; cdr3_nt: TGTGCCTGGAGTGACAGGGATAGGGAGCAGTTCTTC; cdr3_aa: CAWSDRDREQFF
j_call: TRBJ2-2; clone_size: NA; d_call: TRBD2; v_call: TRBV5-1; cdr3_nt: TGCGCCAGCAGCAGCGGCCCTAGCGGGGTGAACACCGGGGAGCTGTTTTTT; cdr3_aa: CASSSGPSGVNTGELFF
j_call: TRBJ2-1; clone_size: few; d_call: NA; v_call: TRBV13; cdr3_nt: TGTGCCAGCAGCTTAGCGATGGGGGTTGAGCAGTTCTTC; cdr3_aa: CASSLAMGVEQFF
j_call: TRBJ2-1; clone_size: NA; d_call: TRBD2; v_call: TRBV5-1; cdr3_nt: TGCGCCAGCAGCTCGTCGGGCGGGAGGGCCCCAGCTGAGCAGTTCTTC; cdr3_aa: CASSSSGGRAPAEQFF
j_call: TRBJ1-2; clone_size: NA; d_call: NA; v_call: TRBV4-2; cdr3_nt: TGTGCCAGCAGCCAAGGTACCGGGGAGAGGGGCTACACCTTC; cdr3_aa: CASSQGTGERGYTF
j_call: TRBJ1-4; clone_size: few; d_call: NA; v_call: TRBV27; cdr3_nt: TGTGCCAGCAGTTTATCAGGGCGGGGTGAAAAACTGTTTTTT; cdr3_aa: CASSLSGRGEKLFF
j_call: TRBJ1-2; clone_size: NA; d_call: TRBD1; v_call: TRBV7-2; cdr3_nt: TGTGCCATCAGCGACAGGGGAATTGGTGGCTACACCTTC; cdr3_aa: CAISDRGIGGYTF
j_call: TRBJ2-1; clone_size: few; d_call: TRBD2; v_call: TRBV6-2/TRBV6-3; cdr3_nt: TGTGCCAGCAGTTACTCGCTAGCGGGGGGGCCTAGCAATGAGCAGTTCTTC; cdr3_aa: CASSYSLAGGPSNEQFF
j_call: TRBJ2-1; clone_size: NA; d_call: NA; v_call: TRBV28; cdr3_nt: TGTGCCAGCACCACAGACTCAAACAATGAGCAGTTCTTC; cdr3_aa: CASTTDSNNEQFF
j_call: TRBJ2-3; clone_size: few; d_call: TRBD1; v_call: TRBV5-1; cdr3_nt: TGCGCCAGCAGCTTGGCGGGACAGGGACCAGATACGCAGTATTTT; cdr3_aa: CASSLAGQGPDTQYF
j_call: TRBJ2-2; clone_size: NA; d_call: NA; v_call: TRBV2; cdr3_nt: TGTGCCAGCAGTCGCAGGGAGTACACCGGGGAGCTGTTTTTT; cdr3_aa: CASSRREYTGELFF
j_call: TRBJ2-1; clone_size: once; d_call: NA; v_call: TRBV14; cdr3_nt: TGTGCCAGCAGCCAGAGACAGGGAGGGGGCGAGCAGTTCTTC; cdr3_aa: CASSQRQGGGEQFF
j_call: TRBJ2-5; clone_size: NA; d_call: NA; v_call: TRBV10-3; cdr3_nt: TGTGCCATCAGTGTAGGGGAAGAGACCCAGTACTTC; cdr3_aa: CAISVGEETQYF
j_call: TRBJ2-1; clone_size: NA; d_call: TRBD2; v_call: TRBV20-1; cdr3_nt: TGCAGTGCGACGAGCGGGGGGGCGGTCAATGAGCAGTTCTTC; cdr3_aa: CSATSGGAVNEQFF
j_call: TRBJ2-1; clone_size: few; d_call: NA; v_call: TRBV10-3; cdr3_nt: TGTGCCATCACCCCCACTAGTGACAATGAGCAGTTCTTC; cdr3_aa: CAITPTSDNEQFF
j_call: TRBJ2-2; clone_size: many; d_call: TRBD1; v_call: TRBV14; cdr3_nt: TGTGCCAGCAGCCTGACAGGGGGCGCGTCCGGGGAGCTGTTTTTT; cdr3_aa: CASSLTGGASGELFF
j_call: TRBJ2-3; clone_size: few; d_call: NA; v_call: TRBV6-1; cdr3_nt: TGTGCCAGCAGTGATGGTTTGGGGGATACGCAGTATTTT; cdr3_aa: CASSDGLGDTQYF
j_call: TRBJ2-1; clone_size: NA; d_call: TRBD1; v_call: TRBV12-3/TRBV12-4; cdr3_nt: TGTGCCAGCAGTCCCCAGTCCTGGACAGGGGGCGAGCAGTTCTTC; cdr3_aa: CASSPQSWTGGEQFF
j_call: TRBJ2-5; clone_size: NA; d_call: NA; v_call: TRBV27; cdr3_nt: TGTGCCAGCAGTTTAGCGGGAAGCCAAGAGACCCAGTACTTC; cdr3_aa: CASSLAGSQETQYF
j_call: TRBJ2-1; clone_size: NA; d_call: TRBD2; v_call: TRBV20-1; cdr3_nt: TGCTGTGCTAGGCCACCAGGATCTGGACTAGCGGGAAATGAGCAGTTCTTC; cdr3_aa: CCARPPGSGLAGNEQFF
j_call: TRBJ2-3; clone_size: NA; d_call: TRBD2; v_call: TRBV3-1; cdr3_nt: TGTGCCAGCAGCCAAGGACTAGCGGCCACAGATACGCAGTATTTT; cdr3_aa: CASSQGLAATDTQYF
j_call: TRBJ1-1; clone_size: NA; d_call: NA; v_call: TRBV7-9; cdr3_nt: TGTGCCAGCAGCTTAGGACAGGCCTCAAGTGAAGCTTTCTTT; cdr3_aa: CASSLGQASSEAFF
j_call: TRBJ2-2; clone_size: many; d_call: NA; v_call: TRBV29-1; cdr3_nt: TGCAGCGTCCCGGGACTGCACACCGGGGAGCTGTTTTTT; cdr3_aa: CSVPGLHTGELFF
j_call: TRBJ2-2; clone_size: NA; d_call: TRBD1; v_call: TRBV20-1; cdr3_nt: TGCAGTGCTTTAAGCGAGGGGGCGGCCGGGGAGCTGTTTTTT; cdr3_aa: CSALSEGAAGELFF
j_call: TRBJ1-5; clone_size: NA; d_call: NA; v_call: TRBV20-1; cdr3_nt: TGCAGTGCTAGAGATATAGGAGCCCGCGATCAGCCCCAGCATTTT; cdr3_aa: CSARDIGARDQPQHF
j_call: TRBJ2-4; clone_size: NA; d_call: TRBD2; v_call: TRBV12-5; cdr3_nt: TGTGCTAGTGGCCCCCCTGGGACTAGCGGGAGGCGCGGGGAAAACATTCAGTACTTC; cdr3_aa: CASGPPGTSGRRGENIQYF
j_call: TRBJ2-3; clone_size: few; d_call: NA; v_call: TRBV7-9; cdr3_nt: TGTGCCAGCAGCTTACGCCTGGCAGATACGCAGTATTTT; cdr3_aa: CASSLRLADTQYF
j_call: TRBJ1-3; clone_size: NA; d_call: NA; v_call: TRBV20-1; cdr3_nt: TGCAGTGCTAGCCCAGGGGCGCAAGGAAACACCATATATTTT; cdr3_aa: CSASPGAQGNTIYF
j_call: TRBJ1-5; clone_size: NA; d_call: TRBD1; v_call: TRBV6-5; cdr3_nt: TGTGCCAGCAGTTACGGGGACAGGGTGAATCAGCCCCAGCATTTT; cdr3_aa: CASSYGDRVNQPQHF